This T cell receptor (beta chain) is from a study of beta chain features in type 1 diabetes. General study results and limits: Researchers could not determine here whether HLA type influences TCRB rearrangement. VDJ junctions from type 1 diabetes patients carried fewer insertions and larger deletions. Patients' naive, central memory and regulatory TCRB repertoires appeared more alike than those of healthy donors. Shortening of TCRB CDR3s, moderate but significant, appeared in all four CD4+ subsets of Type 1 diabetes patients.

Germline lookup yields CDR1 SGHNT and CDR2 YYREEE (reference sequence). The V end lost 4 bases, the J end lost 0 bases, and 10 bases lay between the germline ends. The CDR3 sequence is 15 residues long. cDNA synthesis used the whole RNA isolate, giving expressed TCRB sequences. The table came from immunoSEQ multiplex PCR; TCRdb's copy has only in-frame clones and leaves some out. The data hold about 700,000 clones, with 10% to 15% observed a single time. This clone was picked up a small number of times. Antigen specificity is unknown. Sorting with CD45RO/CCR7/CD25/CD127/CD95/CD27 yielded naive, central memory, regulatory and stem-like memory CD4+ cells.

This clonotype was sampled from a man aged 18-30 years with type 1 diabetes. V and J are TRBV5-4 and TRBJ2-2, with TRBD1 as a possible D gene (6 bases). Material: naive CD4+ T cells from blood. In DNA form, the CDR3 reads TGTGCCAGCAGCCAGGACAGCGCGAACACCGGGGAGCTGTTTTTT. This gives the protein CASSQDSANTGELFF.